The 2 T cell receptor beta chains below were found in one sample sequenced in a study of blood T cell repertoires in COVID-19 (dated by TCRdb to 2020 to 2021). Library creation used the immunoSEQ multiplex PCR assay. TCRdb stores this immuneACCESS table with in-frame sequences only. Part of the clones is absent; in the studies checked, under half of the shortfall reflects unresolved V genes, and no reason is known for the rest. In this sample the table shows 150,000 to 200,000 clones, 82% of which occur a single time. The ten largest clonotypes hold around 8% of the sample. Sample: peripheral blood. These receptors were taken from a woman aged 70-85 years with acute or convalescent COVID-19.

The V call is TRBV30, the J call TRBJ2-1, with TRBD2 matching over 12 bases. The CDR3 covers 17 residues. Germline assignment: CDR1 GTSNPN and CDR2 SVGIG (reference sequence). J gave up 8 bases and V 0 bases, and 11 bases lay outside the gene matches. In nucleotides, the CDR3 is TGTGCCTGGAGTGTTTCCCGACTAGCGGGAGAATTCGATGAGCAGTTCTTC. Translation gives CAWSVSRLAGEFDEQFF. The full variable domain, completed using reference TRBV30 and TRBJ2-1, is SQTIHQWPATLVQPVGSPLSLECTVEGTSNPNLYWYRQAAGRGLQLLFYSVGIGQISSEVPQNLSASRPQDRQFILSSKKLLLSDSGFYLCAWSVSRLAGEFDEQFFGPGTRLTVL.

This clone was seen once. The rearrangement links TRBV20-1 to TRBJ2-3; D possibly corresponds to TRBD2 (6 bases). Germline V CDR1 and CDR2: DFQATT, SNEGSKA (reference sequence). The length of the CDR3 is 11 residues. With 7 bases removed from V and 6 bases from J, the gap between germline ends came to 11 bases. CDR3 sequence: CSVGRTDTQYF. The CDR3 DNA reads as TGCAGTGTCGGGAGAACCGATACGCAGTATTTT.